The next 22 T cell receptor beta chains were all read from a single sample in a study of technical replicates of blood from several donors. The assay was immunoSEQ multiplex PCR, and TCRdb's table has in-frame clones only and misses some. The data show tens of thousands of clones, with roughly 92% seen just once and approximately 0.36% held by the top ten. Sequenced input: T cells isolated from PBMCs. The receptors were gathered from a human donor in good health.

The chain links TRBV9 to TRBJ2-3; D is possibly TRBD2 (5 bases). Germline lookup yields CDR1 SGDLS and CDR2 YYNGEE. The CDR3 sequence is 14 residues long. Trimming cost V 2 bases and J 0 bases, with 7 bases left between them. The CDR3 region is CASSVRGSTDTQYF. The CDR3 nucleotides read TGTGCCAGCAGCGTCCGAGGGAGCACAGATACGCAGTATTTT.

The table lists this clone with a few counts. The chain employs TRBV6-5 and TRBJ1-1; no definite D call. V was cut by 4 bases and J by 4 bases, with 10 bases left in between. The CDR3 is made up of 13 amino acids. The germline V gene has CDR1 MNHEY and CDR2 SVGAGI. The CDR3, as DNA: TGTGCCAGCAGTTTCACTCGAGGCACTGAAGCTTTCTTT. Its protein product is CASSFTRGTEAFF.

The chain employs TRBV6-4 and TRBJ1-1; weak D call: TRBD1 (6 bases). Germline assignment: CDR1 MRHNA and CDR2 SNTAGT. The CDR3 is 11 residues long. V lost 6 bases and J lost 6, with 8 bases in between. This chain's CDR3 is CASRQGAEAFF. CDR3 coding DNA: TGTGCCAGCAGACAGGGTGCTGAAGCTTTCTTT.

As DNA, the CDR3 is TGTGCCAGCAGTGAGGACAGGGAGCTTCAAGAGACCCAGTACTTC. Translating it yields CASSEDRELQETQYF. This chain joins TRBV6-1 and TRBJ2-5; TRBD1 agrees at 8 bases. V shed 3 bases and J 2 bases; nucleotides not matched to a gene: 5. The germline gives CDR1 MNHNS, CDR2 SASEGT. The CDR3 is 15 amino acids.

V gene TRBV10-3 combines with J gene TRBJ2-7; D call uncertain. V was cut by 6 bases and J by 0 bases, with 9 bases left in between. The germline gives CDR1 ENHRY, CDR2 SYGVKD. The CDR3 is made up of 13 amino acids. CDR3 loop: CAIRNTDSYEQYF. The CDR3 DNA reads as TGTGCCATCAGAAACACAGACTCCTACGAGCAGTACTTC.

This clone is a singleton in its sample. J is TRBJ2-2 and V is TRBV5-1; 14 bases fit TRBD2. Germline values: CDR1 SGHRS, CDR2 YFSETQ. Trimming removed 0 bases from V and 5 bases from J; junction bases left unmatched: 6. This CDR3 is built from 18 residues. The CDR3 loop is CASSLEGLAGVRTGELFF. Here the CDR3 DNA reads TGCGCCAGCAGCTTGGAGGGACTAGCGGGAGTAAGGACCGGGGAGCTGTTTTTT.

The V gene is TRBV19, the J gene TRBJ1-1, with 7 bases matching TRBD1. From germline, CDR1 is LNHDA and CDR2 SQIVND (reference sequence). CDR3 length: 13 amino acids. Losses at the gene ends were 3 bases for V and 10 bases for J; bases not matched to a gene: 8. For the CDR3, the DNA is TGTGCCAGTAGTATCGGACAGGTCGGGGCAGCTTTCTTT. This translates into CASSIGQVGAAFF.

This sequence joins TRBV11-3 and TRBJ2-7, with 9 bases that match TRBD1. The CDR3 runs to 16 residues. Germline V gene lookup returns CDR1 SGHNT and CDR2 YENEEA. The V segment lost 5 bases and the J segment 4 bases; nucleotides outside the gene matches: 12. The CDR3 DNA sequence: TGTGCCAGCAGCCAAGAAATGACAGGGGGTGCGTACGAGCAGTACTTC. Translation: CASSQEMTGGAYEQYF.

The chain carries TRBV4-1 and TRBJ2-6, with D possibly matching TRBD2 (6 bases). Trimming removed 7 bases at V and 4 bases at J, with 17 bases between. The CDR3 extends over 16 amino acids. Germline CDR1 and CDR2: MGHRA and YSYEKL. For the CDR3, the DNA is TGCGCCAGCACCGACCCCCGGGGGAGCGGGGCCAACGTCCTGACTTTC. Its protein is CASTDPRGSGANVLTF.

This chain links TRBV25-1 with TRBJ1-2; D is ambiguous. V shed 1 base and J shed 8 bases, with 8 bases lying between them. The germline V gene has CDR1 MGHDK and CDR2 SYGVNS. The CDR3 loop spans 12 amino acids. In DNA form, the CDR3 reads TGTGCCAGCAGTGAATTATCCGGGGGCTACACCTTC. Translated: CASSELSGGYTF.

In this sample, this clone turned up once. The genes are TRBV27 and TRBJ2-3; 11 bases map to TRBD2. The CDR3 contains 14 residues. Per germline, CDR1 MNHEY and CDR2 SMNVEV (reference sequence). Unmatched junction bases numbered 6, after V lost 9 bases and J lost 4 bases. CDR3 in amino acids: CASALAGDSDTQYF. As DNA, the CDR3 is TGTGCCAGTGCACTAGCGGGAGACTCAGATACGCAGTATTTT.

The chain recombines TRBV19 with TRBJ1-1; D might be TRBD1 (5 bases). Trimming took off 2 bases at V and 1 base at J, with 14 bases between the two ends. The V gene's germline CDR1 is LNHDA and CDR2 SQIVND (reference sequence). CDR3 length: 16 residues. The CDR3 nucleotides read TGTGCCAGTAGTATAAAAGTCGGCGGGGCGAACACTGAAGCTTTCTTT. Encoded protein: CASSIKVGGANTEAFF.

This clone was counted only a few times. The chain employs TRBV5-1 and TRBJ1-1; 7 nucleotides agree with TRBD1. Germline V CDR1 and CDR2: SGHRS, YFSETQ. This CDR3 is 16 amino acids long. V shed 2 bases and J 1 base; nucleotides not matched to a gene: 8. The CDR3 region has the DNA TGCGCCAGCAGCTTAAACAGGGGCCGGGGGAACACTGAAGCTTTCTTT. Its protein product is CASSLNRGRGNTEAFF.

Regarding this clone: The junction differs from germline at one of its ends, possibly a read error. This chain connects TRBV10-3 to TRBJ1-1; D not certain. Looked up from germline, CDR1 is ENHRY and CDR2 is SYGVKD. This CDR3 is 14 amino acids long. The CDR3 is CAISEWSVKTEAFF. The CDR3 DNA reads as TGTGCCATCAGTGAGTGGTCGGTGAAGACTGAAGCTTTCTTT.

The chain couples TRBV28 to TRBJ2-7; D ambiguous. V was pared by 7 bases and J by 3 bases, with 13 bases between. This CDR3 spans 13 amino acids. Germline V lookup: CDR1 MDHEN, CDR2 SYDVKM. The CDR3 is CASNMALVYEQYF. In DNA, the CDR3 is TGTGCCAGCAACATGGCCCTGGTCTACGAGCAGTACTTC.

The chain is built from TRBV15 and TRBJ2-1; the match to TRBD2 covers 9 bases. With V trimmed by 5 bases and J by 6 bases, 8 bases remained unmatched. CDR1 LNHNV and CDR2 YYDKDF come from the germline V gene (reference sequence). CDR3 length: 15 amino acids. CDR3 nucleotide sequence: TGTGCCACCAGCGGTGTAGCGGGAGTCGGCAATGAGCAGTTCTTC. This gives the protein CATSGVAGVGNEQFF.

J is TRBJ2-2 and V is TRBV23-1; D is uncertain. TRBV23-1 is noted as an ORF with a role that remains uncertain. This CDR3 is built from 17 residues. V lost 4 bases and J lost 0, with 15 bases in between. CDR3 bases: TGCGCCAGCAGTCGTATCAGGCATTCGTCGAACACCGGGGAGCTGTTTTTT. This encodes CASSRIRHSSNTGELFF.

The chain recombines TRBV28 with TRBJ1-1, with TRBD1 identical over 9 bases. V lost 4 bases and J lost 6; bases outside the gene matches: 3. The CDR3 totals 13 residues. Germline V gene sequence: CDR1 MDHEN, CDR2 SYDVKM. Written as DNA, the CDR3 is TGTGCCAGCAGTTCGGGACAGGGACCTGAAGCTTTCTTT. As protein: CASSSGQGPEAFF.

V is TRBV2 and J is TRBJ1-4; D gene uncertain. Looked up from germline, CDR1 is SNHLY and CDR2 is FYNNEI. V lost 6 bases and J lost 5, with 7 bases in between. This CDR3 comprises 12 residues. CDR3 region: CASRVGNEKLFF. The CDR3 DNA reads TGTGCCAGCAGGGTCGGGAATGAAAAACTGTTTTTT.

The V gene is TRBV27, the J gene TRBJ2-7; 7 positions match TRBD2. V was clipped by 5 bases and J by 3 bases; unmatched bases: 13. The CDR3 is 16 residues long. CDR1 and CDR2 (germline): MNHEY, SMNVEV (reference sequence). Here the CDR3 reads CASSPGLENFYYEQYF. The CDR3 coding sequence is TGTGCCAGCAGTCCCGGACTAGAAAACTTTTACTACGAGCAGTACTTC.

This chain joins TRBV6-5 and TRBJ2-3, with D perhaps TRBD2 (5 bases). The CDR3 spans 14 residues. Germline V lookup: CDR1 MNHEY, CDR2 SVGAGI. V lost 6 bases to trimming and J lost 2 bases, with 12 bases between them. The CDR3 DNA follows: TGTGCCAGCAGCCAAACTAGAAACACAGATACGCAGTATTTT. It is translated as CASSQTRNTDTQYF.

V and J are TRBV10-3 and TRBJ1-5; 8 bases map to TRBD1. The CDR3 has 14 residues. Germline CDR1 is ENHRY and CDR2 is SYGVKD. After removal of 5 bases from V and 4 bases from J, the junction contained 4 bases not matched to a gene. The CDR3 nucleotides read TGTGCCATCAGTCAGGACAGGGCGAATCAGCCCCAGCATTTT. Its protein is CAISQDRANQPQHF.